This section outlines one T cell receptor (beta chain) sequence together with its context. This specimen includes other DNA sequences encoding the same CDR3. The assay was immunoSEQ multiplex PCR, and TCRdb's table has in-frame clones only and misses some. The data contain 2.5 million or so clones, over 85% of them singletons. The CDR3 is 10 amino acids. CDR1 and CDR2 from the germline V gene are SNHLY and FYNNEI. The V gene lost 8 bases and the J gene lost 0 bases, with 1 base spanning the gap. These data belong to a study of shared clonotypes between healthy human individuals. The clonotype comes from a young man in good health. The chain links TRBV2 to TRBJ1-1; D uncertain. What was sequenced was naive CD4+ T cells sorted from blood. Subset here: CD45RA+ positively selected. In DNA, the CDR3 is TGTGCCAGCCTGAACACTGAAGCTTTCTTT. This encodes CASLNTEAFF.